The 3 T cell receptor beta chains presented below share a single source sample, sequenced in a study of radiotherapy plus CTLA-4 blockade in lung cancer. Sequencing was performed with immunoSEQ multiplex PCR; in TCRdb, only in-frame clones are kept and a portion is missing. The sample has more than 40,000 clones, roughly three quarters seen once. This specimen consisted of peripheral blood, obtained from a patient treated with radiotherapy plus ipilimumab. These receptors were taken from a human donor with non-small cell lung cancer who had stable disease on radiotherapy plus ipilimumab.

The rearrangement joins TRBV6-6 to TRBJ2-7, with TRBD1 matching 7 bases. Germline V lookup: CDR1 MNHNY, CDR2 SVGAGI (reference sequence). The CDR3 contains 15 residues. The junction had 5 bases not matched to a gene; V was cut back by 2 bases and J by 1 base. CDR3: CASSYKAGGSYEQYF. The CDR3 DNA follows: TGTGCCAGCAGTTACAAGGCAGGGGGTTCCTACGAGCAGTACTTC.

The V gene is TRBV6-6, the J gene TRBJ2-1; D gene ambiguous. Germline CDR1 reads MNHNY; CDR2 reads SVGAGI (reference sequence). V shed 7 bases and J shed 8 bases, with 9 bases lying between them. The CDR3 has 11 amino acids. The CDR3 sequence is CASKRVDEQFF. In DNA, the CDR3 is TGTGCCAGCAAAAGGGTCGATGAGCAGTTCTTC.

The chain carries TRBV7-7 and TRBJ2-3; D is unclear. V was trimmed by 2 bases and J by 5 bases, leaving 8 bases between them. The CDR3 extends over 13 amino acids. Germline V gene sequence: CDR1 SSHAT, CDR2 FNYEAQ (reference sequence). CDR3 amino acids: CASSLSRGDTQYF. The CDR3 DNA reads as TGTGCCAGCAGCTTATCCCGCGGAGATACGCAGTATTTT.